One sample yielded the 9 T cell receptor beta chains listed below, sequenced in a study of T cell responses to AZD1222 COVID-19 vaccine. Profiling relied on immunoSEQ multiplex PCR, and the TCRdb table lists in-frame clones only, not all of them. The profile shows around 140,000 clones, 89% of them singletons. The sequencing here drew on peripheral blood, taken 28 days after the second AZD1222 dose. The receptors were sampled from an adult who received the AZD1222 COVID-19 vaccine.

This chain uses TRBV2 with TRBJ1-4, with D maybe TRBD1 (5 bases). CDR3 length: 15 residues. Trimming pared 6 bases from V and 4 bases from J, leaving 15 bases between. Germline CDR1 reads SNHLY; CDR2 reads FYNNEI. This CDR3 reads CASSFLPGGNEKLFF. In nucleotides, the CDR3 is TGTGCCAGCAGCTTTCTCCCGGGGGGTAATGAAAAACTGTTTTTT.

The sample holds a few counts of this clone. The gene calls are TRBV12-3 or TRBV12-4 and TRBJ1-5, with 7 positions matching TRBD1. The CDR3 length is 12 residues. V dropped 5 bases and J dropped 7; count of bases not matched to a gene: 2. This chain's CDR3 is CASSIQGQPQHF. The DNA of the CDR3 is TGTGCCAGCAGTATACAGGGGCAGCCCCAGCATTTT.

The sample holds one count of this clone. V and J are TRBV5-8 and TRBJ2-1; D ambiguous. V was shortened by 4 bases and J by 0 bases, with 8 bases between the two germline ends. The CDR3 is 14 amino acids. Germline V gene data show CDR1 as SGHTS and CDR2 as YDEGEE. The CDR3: CASSQEPSYNEQFF. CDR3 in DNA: TGTGCCAGCAGCCAGGAGCCCTCCTACAATGAGCAGTTCTTC.

The DNA for the CDR3 is TGTGCCTGGAGCCCGGCCTGGGGAGATACGCAGTATTTT. This codes for CAWSPAWGDTQYF. The chain carries TRBV30 and TRBJ2-3; D not certain. Trimming removed 3 bases from V and 5 bases from J, with 12 bases in between. Per germline, CDR1 GTSNPN and CDR2 SVGIG (reference sequence). The CDR3 contains 13 residues.

The DNA of the CDR3 is TGCGCCAGCAGCCATCTAGCGGGAGGGTACAATGAGCAGTTCTTC. It yields the protein CASSHLAGGYNEQFF. The rearrangement joins TRBV4-1 to TRBJ2-1; TRBD2 aligns across 12 bases. Germline loops: CDR1 MGHRA, CDR2 YSYEKL. CDR3 length equals 15 residues. J was trimmed by 4 bases and V by 3 bases; bases with no gene match: 1.

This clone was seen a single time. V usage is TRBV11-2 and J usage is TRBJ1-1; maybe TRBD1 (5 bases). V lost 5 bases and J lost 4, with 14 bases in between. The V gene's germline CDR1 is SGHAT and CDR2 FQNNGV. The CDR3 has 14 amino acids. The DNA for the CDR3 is TGTGCCAGCAGCGCCCAAAGTGGGACCACTGAAGCTTTCTTT. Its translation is CASSAQSGTTEAFF.

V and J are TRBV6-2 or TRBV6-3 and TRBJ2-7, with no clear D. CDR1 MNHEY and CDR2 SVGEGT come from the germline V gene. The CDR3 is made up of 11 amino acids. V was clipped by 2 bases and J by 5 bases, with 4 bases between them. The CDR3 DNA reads TGTGCCAGCAGTTACCAGAACGAGCAGTACTTC. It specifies CASSYQNEQYF.

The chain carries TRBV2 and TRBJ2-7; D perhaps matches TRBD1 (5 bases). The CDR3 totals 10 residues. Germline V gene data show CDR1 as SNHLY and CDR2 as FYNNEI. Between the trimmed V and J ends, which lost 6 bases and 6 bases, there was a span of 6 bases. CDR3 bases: TGTGCCAGCAGGGGGCTCGAGCAGTACTTC. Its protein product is CASRGLEQYF. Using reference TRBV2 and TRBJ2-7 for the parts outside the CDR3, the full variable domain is EPEVTQTPSHQVTQMGQEVILRCVPISNHLYFYWYRQILGQKVEFLVSFYNNEISEKSEIFDDQFSVERPDGSNFTLKIRSTKLEDSAMYFCASRGLEQYFGPGTRLTVT.

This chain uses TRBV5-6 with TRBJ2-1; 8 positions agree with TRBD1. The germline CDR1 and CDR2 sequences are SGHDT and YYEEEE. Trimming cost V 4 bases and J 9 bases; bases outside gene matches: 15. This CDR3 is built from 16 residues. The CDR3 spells CASSPPWTGSRGEQFF. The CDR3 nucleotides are TGTGCCAGCAGCCCCCCCTGGACAGGGTCTAGGGGTGAGCAGTTCTTC.